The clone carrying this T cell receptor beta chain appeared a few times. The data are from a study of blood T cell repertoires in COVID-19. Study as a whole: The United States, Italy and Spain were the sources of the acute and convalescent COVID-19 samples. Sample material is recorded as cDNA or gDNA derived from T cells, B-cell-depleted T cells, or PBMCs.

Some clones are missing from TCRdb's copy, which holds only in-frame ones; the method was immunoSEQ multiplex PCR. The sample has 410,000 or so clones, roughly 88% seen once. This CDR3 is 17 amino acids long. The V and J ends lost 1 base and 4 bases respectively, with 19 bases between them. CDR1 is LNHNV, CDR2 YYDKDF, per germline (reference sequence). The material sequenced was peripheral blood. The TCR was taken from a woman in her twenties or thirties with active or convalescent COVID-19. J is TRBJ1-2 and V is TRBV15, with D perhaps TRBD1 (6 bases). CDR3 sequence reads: CATSRGGSGDKPYGYTF. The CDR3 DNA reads TGTGCCACCAGCAGAGGTGGATCAGGGGACAAGCCCTATGGCTACACCTTC.